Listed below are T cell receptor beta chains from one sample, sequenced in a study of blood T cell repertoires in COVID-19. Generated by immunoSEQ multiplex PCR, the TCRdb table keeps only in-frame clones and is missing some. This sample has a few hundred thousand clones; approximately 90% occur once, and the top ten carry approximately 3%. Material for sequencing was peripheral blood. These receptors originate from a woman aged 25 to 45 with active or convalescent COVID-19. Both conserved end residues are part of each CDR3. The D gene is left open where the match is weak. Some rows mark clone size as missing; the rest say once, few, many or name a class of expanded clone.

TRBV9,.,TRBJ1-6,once,TGTGCCAGCAGCGTAGCGCCAGGGAATTCACCCCTCCACTTT,CASSVAPGNSPLHF
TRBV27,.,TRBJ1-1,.,TGTGCCAGCAAAACCCAGGGTGAGACTGAAGCTTTCTTT,CASKTQGETEAFF
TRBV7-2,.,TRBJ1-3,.,TGTGCCAGCAGCTTAGAAATCCGTAACTCTGGAAACACCATATATTTT,CASSLEIRNSGNTIYF
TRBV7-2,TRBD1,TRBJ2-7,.,TGTGCCAGCAGCTTCGCAGGGGGCGCCTACGAGCAGTACTTC,CASSFAGGAYEQYF
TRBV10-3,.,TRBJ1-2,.,TGTGCCATCAGTGAGTCAGGCGGGGGCGGCTACACCTTC,CAISESGGGGYTF
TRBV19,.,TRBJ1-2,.,TGTGCCAGTAGTATAGGTTCGCGGGCAGCTAGAAGATCTAACTATGGCTACACCTTC,CASSIGSRAARRSNYGYTF
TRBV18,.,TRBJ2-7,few,TGTGCCAGCTCACCATCGCAGGCCAGGTCCTACGAGCAGTACTTC,CASSPSQARSYEQYF
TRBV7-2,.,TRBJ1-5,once,TGTGCCAGCAGCCGGGACACCAGAACGAATCAGCCCCAGCATTTT,CASSRDTRTNQPQHF
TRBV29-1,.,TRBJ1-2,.,TGCAGCGCCACCCCCGGCGGGGCAGACTATGGCTACACCTTC,CSATPGGADYGYTF
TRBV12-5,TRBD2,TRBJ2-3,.,TGTGCTAGTGGCTCCCAAGCGGGGGGGCCGTCTACGCAGTATTTT,CASGSQAGGPSTQYF
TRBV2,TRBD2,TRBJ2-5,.,TGTGCCAGCAGTGAGACTAGCGGGTCACAAGAGACCCAGTACTTC,CASSETSGSQETQYF
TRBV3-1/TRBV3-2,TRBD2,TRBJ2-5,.,TGTGCCAGCAGTGTCGCTAGCGGGGGGAGGGGGGAGACCCAGTACTTC,CASSVASGGRGETQYF
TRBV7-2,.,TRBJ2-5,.,TGTGCCAGCAGCAGGGGGGACAGCCTCCAAGAGACCCAGTACTTC,CASSRGDSLQETQYF
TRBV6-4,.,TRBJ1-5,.,TGTGCCAGCAGTGAATCTTCCAATCAGCCCCAGCATTTT,CASSESSNQPQHF
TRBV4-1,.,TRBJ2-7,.,TGCGCCAGCAGCCAAGGTCCCAGCTACGAGCAGTACTTC,CASSQGPSYEQYF
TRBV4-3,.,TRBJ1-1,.,TGCGCCAGCAGCCAAGATACCTGGAGGGGTGGTTACACTGAAGCTTTCTTT,CASSQDTWRGGYTEAFF
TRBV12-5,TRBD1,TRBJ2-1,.,TGTGCTAGTGGGACCGGGACAGGGGGCTTGAATGAGCAGTTCTTC,CASGTGTGGLNEQFF
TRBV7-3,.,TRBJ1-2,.,TGTGCCAGCAGCTTGGGTAACGTGAACAGGGACGATGGCTACACCTTC,CASSLGNVNRDDGYTF
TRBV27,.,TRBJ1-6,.,TGTGCCAGCAGTTTATCCCAGTATAATTCACCCCTCCACTTT,CASSLSQYNSPLHF
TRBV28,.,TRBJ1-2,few,TGTGCCAGCATTCCAGGGTCCCGAAACTATGGCTACACCTTC,CASIPGSRNYGYTF
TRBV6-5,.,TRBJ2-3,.,TGTGCCACCAAGAGGGGGAATACGCAGTATTTT,CATKRGNTQYF
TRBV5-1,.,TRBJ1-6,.,TGCGCCAGCAGCTTGGGACAGGCCCTAGGAAGCTCCTATAATTCACCCCTCCACTTT,CASSLGQALGSSYNSPLHF
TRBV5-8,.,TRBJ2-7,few,TGTGCCAGCAGGATCGACAACCACGAGCAGTACTTC,CASRIDNHEQYF
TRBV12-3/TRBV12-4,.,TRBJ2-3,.,TGTGCCAGCAGGGCGACTGGCACAGATACGCAGTATTTT,CASRATGTDTQYF
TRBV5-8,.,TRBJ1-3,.,TGTGCCAGCAGCTTGGCCTCGGTGAGCTCTGGAAACACCATATATTTT,CASSLASVSSGNTIYF
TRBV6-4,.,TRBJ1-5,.,TGTGCCAGCAGTGACTCGGTGACAAACAATCAGCCCCAGCATTTT,CASSDSVTNNQPQHF
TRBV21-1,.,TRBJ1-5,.,TGTGCCAGCCTCAAGGCCCGGAAAGGACATAGCAATCAGCCCCAGCATTTT,CASLKARKGHSNQPQHF
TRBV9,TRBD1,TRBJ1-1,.,TGTGCCAGCAGCGCAGGACAGGGTGGCACTGAAGCTTTCTTT,CASSAGQGGTEAFF
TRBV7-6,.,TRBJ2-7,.,TGTGCCAGCAGCTTCGAACAGGGCAAGTACTTC,CASSFEQGKYF
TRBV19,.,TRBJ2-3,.,TGTGCCAGTAGTGTCCGGGGTTTCGGCACAGATACGCAGTATTTT,CASSVRGFGTDTQYF
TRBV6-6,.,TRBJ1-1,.,TGTGCCAGCAGTTACAGGAGCCTTGAAGCTTTCTTT,CASSYRSLEAFF
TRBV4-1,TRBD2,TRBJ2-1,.,TGCGCCAGCAGCCCGACAGTGACTAGCGGCTACAATGAGCAGTTCTTC,CASSPTVTSGYNEQFF